This T cell receptor (beta chain) was captured by sequencing in a study of T-cell reconstitution after alpha-beta-depleted transplantation in children (dated by TCRdb to about 2016). Study-level background: T-cell immune reconstitution after TCRalphabeta/CD19-depleted allogeneic hematopoietic cell transplantation in children was quantitatively tracked in the study by means of TCR repertoire profiling. Overall results and qualifications from the work: Over the following months the frequencies of hyperexpanded clones went down, and after one year T-cell counts and TCRbeta diversity were mostly credited to newly produced T cells. The apparently early recovery of alphabetaT-cell counts about two months after transplant reportedly depended on only several hundred rapidly expanded clones that came from non-depleted graft cells. In some patients, high TCRbeta diversity at day 60 was attributed to recipient T cells and intrathymic progenitors that had survived conditioning.

As regards this clonotype: Its antigen remains unidentified. No per-base quality is available; no much larger clone lies one base away.

The CDR3 has 16 amino acids, counting the end cysteine and phenylalanine. Just CDR3 DNA is preserved here, 48 bases in frame from base 1. Trimming removed 2 bases from V and 5 bases from J, leaving 16 bases between the germline ends. As encoded in the germline V gene, CDR1 is MGHRA while CDR2 is YSYEKL. Libraries were constructed by PCR. Instrument used: Illumina HiSeq 2500. Molecular barcoding was employed in the preparation of TCR libraries, with unique molecular identifiers being used to normalize TCRbeta repertoire quantification. TCRdb handled the public reads itself, with Q25 trimming in fastp and clone calling in MiXCR, and kept productive beta chains. CDR3 protein duplicates are merged, each entry listing the most common genes and DNA. The table for this sample lists some 260,000 distinct CDR3 sequences; around 25% of them were counted only once. 4% to 5.5% of the sample rests with the top ten.

The intended sense of this specimen's treatment or condition label: allogeneic hematopoietic cell transplantation with graft depleted of TCRalphabeta T cells and CD19 B cells. TCRalphabeta/CD19-depleted allogeneic hematopoietic cell grafts were given to the transplant recipients, all of whom were children. The sequenced sample was PBMCs, mostly from graft donor cells, obtained 360 days after TCRalphabeta/CD19-depleted stem cell transplant. The sequence joins TRBV4-1 to TRBJ2-1; the D gene is not confidently resolved. The sequence came from a female patient aged 2-9 years who had a stem cell transplant for congenital amegakaryocytic thrombocytopenia, so the T cells may come from the graft donor. The DNA sequence is given as TGCGCCAGCAGCCAAAAGGAGCCCCGGCGCAACAATGAGCAGTTCTTC. This encodes CASSQKEPRRNNEQFF.